This T cell receptor beta chain was identified in a study of PD-1 blockade in classical Hodgkin lymphoma. Across the study: Once every 2 weeks, patients received intravenous nivolumab at 3 mg/kg. Study observations and caveats: Factors driving the repertoire differences, possibly disease activity or prior therapy, remain undefined. For complete responders, baseline diversity was comparable to that of newly diagnosed patients.

The trim removed 1 base at V and 5 bases at J, leaving 4 bases unmatched. The CDR3 consists of 15 residues. Germline V gene lookup returns CDR1 SSHAT and CDR2 FNYEAQ (reference sequence). Regarding this clone: Its antigen remains unidentified.

Following autologous stem cell transplantation, relapse occurred in every patient, and exposure to brentuximab vedotin varied. Classification of best responses gave complete response, partial response or progressive disease. Profiling relied on immunoSEQ multiplex PCR, and the TCRdb table lists in-frame clones only, not all of them. Of around 99,000 clones listed, roughly 80% were seen once; the top ten hold about 15%. Sequencing was performed on peripheral blood mononuclear cells (PBMCs), taken before the second cycle of nivolumab. The chain links TRBV7-7 to TRBJ2-1; TRBD2 aligns across 8 bases. The origin of this receptor is a human donor with classical Hodgkin lymphoma. For the CDR3, the DNA is TGTGCCAGCAGCTTAGACGGACTAGCAAACAATGAGCAGTTCTTC. It is translated as CASSLDGLANNEQFF.